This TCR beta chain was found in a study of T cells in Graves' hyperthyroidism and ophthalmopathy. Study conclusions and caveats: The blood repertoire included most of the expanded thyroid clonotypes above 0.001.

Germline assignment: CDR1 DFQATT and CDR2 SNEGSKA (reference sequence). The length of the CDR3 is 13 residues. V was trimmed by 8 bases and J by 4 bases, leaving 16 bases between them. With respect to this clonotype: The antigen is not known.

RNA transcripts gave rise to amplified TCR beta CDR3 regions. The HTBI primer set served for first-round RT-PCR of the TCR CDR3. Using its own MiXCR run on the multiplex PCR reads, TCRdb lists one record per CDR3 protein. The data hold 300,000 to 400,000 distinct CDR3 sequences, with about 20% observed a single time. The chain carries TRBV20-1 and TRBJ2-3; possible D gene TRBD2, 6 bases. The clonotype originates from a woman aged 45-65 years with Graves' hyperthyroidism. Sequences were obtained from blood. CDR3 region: CSQGRGGSDTQYF. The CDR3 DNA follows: TGCAGTCAAGGAAGGGGAGGTTCAGATACGCAGTATTTT.